This TCR beta chain emerged from a study of identical twins. TCRdb reprocessed the 5' RACE reads with MiXCR, giving one entry per CDR3 protein. Of 350,000 to 450,000 distinct CDR3 sequences listed, 15% to 20% are singletons. Trimming cost V 5 bases and J 7 bases, with 21 bases left between them. The germline V gene encodes CDR1 SGHAT and CDR2 FQNNGV. This CDR3 has 16 residues. This clonotype occurred a few times. This sequence originates from a man aged 45-65 years in good health. Sequences were obtained from naive T cells sorted from blood. The chain combines TRBV11-2 with TRBJ2-1, with D perhaps given as TRBD1 or TRBD2 (5 bases each). As DNA, the CDR3 is TGTGCCAGCAGCAAACAACCGGGACCCCTCAGGAATGAGCAGTTCTTC. Protein: CASSKQPGPLRNEQFF.